The clone carrying this T cell receptor beta chain appeared a few times. The antigen is not known. Additional DNA sequences in this sample encode the identical CDR3. The data stem from a study of beta chain features in type 1 diabetes. As for the study in general: Patient and healthy donor groups were alike in age, gender and cell yields. Regarding the study as a whole: Shorter TCRB CDR3s, moderately but significantly so, marked every one of the four CD4+ subsets in Type 1 diabetes patients. Patients' naive, central memory and regulatory TCRB repertoires appeared more alike than those of healthy donors.

Investigators reverse transcribed all isolated RNA, so they sequenced expressed TCRB transcripts. Repertoires were generated with immunoSEQ multiplex PCR, while TCRdb's copy carries only in-frame clones and drops some. The sample shows hundreds of thousands of clones, about 15% of them seen only once. The CDR3 has 15 amino acids. Trimming stripped 3 bases from V and 1 base from J, with 14 bases between. Germline V lookup: CDR1 SGHRS, CDR2 YFSETQ. Sequencing input: naive CD4+ T cells from blood. The origin of this receptor is a man aged 18 to 30 with type 1 diabetes. The chain is built from TRBV5-1 and TRBJ2-7; a weak D match, TRBD1 (6 bases). The CDR3 sequence is CASSSGQLSSYEQYF. The CDR3 region has the DNA TGCGCCAGCAGCTCGGGACAACTCTCGTCCTACGAGCAGTACTTC.